At least ten counts were recorded for the clone carrying this T cell receptor (beta chain). The antigen remains undetermined. TCRbeta libraries were built with three rounds of nested PCR, modified from ARM-PCR. Each CDR3 protein is one row after TCRdb ran MiXCR on the multiplex PCR reads. The sample lists under 95,000 distinct CDR3 sequences, roughly 70% occurring once. The sample comes from a study of tumor and adjacent non-tumor tissue in lung cancer. Study-wide context: Histology: eleven to twelve adenocarcinoma, a couple of squamous cell carcinoma, 1 small cell lung cancer.

Notes on the study in general: TCR diversity was significantly greater in tumor than normal lung tissue. Tumor TCR diversity, when higher, was linked to shorter survival.

RNA was extracted from bulk tissue without any cell sorting. Per the germline V gene, CDR1 is SGHNT and CDR2 is YYREEE (reference sequence). Losses at the gene ends were 4 bases for V and 7 bases for J; bases not matched to a gene: 5. The CDR3 is 14 residues long. The source is a man aged 55-75 years with non-small cell lung cancer. Sample: lung tumor tissue. V gene TRBV5-4 combines with J gene TRBJ2-1; 10 bases line up with TRBD2. CDR3 in amino acids: CASSTPTSGNEQFF. The CDR3, as DNA: TGTGCCAGCAGCACGCCGACTAGCGGGAATGAGCAGTTCTTC.